These 26 T cell receptor beta chains were all obtained from the same sample, sequenced in a study of blood T cell repertoires in COVID-19. Generated by immunoSEQ multiplex PCR, the TCRdb table keeps only in-frame clones and is missing some. The sample records about 300,000 clones, around 87% being singletons. Input material: peripheral blood. The receptors originated from a man between 65 and 85 years old with acute or convalescent COVID-19.

The V call is TRBV5-6, the J call TRBJ2-2, with TRBD1 as a possible D gene (6 bases). In germline, CDR1 is SGHDT, CDR2 YYEEEE. Trimming took off 8 bases at V and 1 base at J, with 9 bases between the two ends. This CDR3 comprises 13 residues. This chain's CDR3 is CASKTGNTGELFF. For the CDR3, the DNA is TGTGCCAGTAAGACAGGGAACACCGGGGAGCTGTTTTTT.

The genes are TRBV4-3 and TRBJ2-7, with D unresolved. Germline V gives CDR1 LGHNA, CDR2 YSLEER. V lost 3 bases, J lost 1 base, and 19 bases lay in between. CDR3 length equals 17 residues. CDR3 residues: CASSHLIGDSRSYEQYF. The CDR3 DNA reads TGCGCCAGCAGCCATCTCATCGGAGACTCAAGATCCTACGAGCAGTACTTC.

The V gene is TRBV6-1, the J gene TRBJ1-5; TRBD1 aligns across 9 bases. The CDR3 sequence is 15 residues long. V gave up 1 base and J gave up 2 bases; unmatched junction bases: 0. Germline V gene sequence: CDR1 MNHNS, CDR2 SASEGT. This chain's CDR3 is CASSEDRGRNQPQHF. In nucleotides, the CDR3 is TGTGCCAGCAGTGAAGACAGGGGGCGCAATCAGCCCCAGCATTTT.

The rearrangement uses TRBV5-5 and TRBJ2-1, with 8 nucleotides matching TRBD2. CDR1 SGHKS and CDR2 YYEKEE come from the germline V gene (reference sequence). This CDR3 has 13 residues. V shed 2 bases, J shed 5 bases, and the junction held 0 bases outside the gene matches. CDR3 sequence: CASSFSGDNEQFF. The DNA of the CDR3 is TGTGCCAGCAGCTTTAGCGGGGACAATGAGCAGTTCTTC.

The chain carries TRBV19 and TRBJ2-6; TRBD1 agrees at 9 bases. The CDR3 has 15 residues. The J segment lost 0 bases and the V segment lost 9 bases, leaving 3 bases of the junction unmatched. Per germline, CDR1 LNHDA and CDR2 SQIVND (reference sequence). The CDR3: CASRDRVSGANVLTF. In DNA form, the CDR3 reads TGTGCCAGCAGGGACAGGGTCTCTGGGGCCAACGTCCTGACTTTC.

The genes are TRBV7-8 and TRBJ1-5, with D possibly being TRBD1 (5 bases). The CDR3 is 12 amino acids. Germline CDR1 is SGHVS and CDR2 is FQNEAQ. Between the trimmed V and J ends, which lost 4 bases and 6 bases, there was a span of 7 bases. CDR3 DNA: TGTGCCAGCAGCTACGGGGGTCAGCCCCAGCATTTT. Its translation is CASSYGGQPQHF.

This rearrangement joins TRBV6-5 to TRBJ1-1; D remains unclear. CDR1 is MNHEY, CDR2 SVGAGI, per germline. The CDR3 sequence is 13 residues long. V was trimmed by 3 bases and J by 3 bases, leaving 8 bases between them. CDR3 amino acids: CASSYLGDTEAFF. DNA of the CDR3: TGTGCCAGCAGTTATCTCGGAGACACTGAAGCTTTCTTT.

The V call is TRBV7-9, the J call TRBJ1-3; perhaps TRBD1 as D (5 bases). Trimming shortened V by 0 bases and J by 4 bases, and 7 bases separated the two germline ends. CDR3 length: 14 amino acids. The germline V gene has CDR1 SEHNR and CDR2 FQNEAQ (reference sequence). The CDR3 here is CASSLAGVGNTIYF. The CDR3 DNA sequence: TGTGCCAGCAGCTTAGCAGGGGTCGGAAACACCATATATTTT.

The V call is TRBV3-1 (or the pseudogene TRBV3-2), the J call TRBJ2-5, with 11 bases lining up with TRBD2. The germline V gene has CDR1 LGHDT and CDR2 YNNKEL (reference sequence). With 5 bases clipped from V and 5 bases from J, the junction kept 10 bases outside the gene matches. CDR3 size: 16 residues. The CDR3 loop reads CASSTATSGSWETQYF. As DNA, the CDR3 is TGTGCCAGCAGCACGGCAACTAGCGGGAGTTGGGAGACCCAGTACTTC.

The CDR3 is CASSLPGQGIETQYF. CDR3 in DNA: TGTGCCAGCAGTTTACCGGGACAGGGCATCGAGACCCAGTACTTC. The V call is TRBV28, the J call TRBJ2-5; 9 positions agree with TRBD1. With V trimmed by 2 bases and J by 5 bases, 6 bases remained unmatched. Germline V gene sequence: CDR1 MDHEN, CDR2 SYDVKM. The CDR3 runs 15 residues.

Note on this clone: At one boundary the junction diverges from the germline segment, which might be a read error. The CDR3 bases are TGTGCCAGCAGTGAGACGGGAATGAACATCGGGGAGCTGTTTTTT. This codes for CASSETGMNIGELFF. This chain connects TRBV6-1 to TRBJ2-2; D might be TRBD2 (5 bases). The CDR3 consists of 15 residues. Germline CDR1 MNHNS, CDR2 SASEGT.

The V and J genes are TRBV5-6 and TRBJ2-3; TRBD2 aligns across 7 bases. The CDR3 spans 14 residues. V was clipped by 5 bases and J by 0 bases; unmatched bases: 3. The germline CDR1 and CDR2 sequences are SGHDT and YYEEEE. CDR3 loop: CASSRRGSTDTQYF. The CDR3 DNA sequence: TGTGCCAGCAGTAGGCGGGGGAGCACAGATACGCAGTATTTT.

The V call is TRBV28, the J call TRBJ1-3; no definite D call. This CDR3 has 18 amino acids. CDR1 MDHEN and CDR2 SYDVKM come from the germline V gene. With 7 bases removed from V and 0 bases from J, the gap between germline ends came to 22 bases. The CDR3 nucleotides read TGTGCCAGCACCCGCGGAGGCGCTAGTTGGGGCTCTGGAAACACCATATATTTT. This translates into CASTRGGASWGSGNTIYF.

This chain links TRBV5-6 with TRBJ2-1; weak D call: TRBD1 (5 bases). Germline V gives CDR1 SGHDT, CDR2 YYEEEE. This CDR3 has 15 residues. The V gene lost 4 bases and the J gene lost 3 bases, with 14 bases spanning the gap. CDR3 loop: CASSAGQGYYNEQFF. CDR3 sequence (DNA): TGTGCCAGCAGCGCAGGGCAGGGTTACTACAATGAGCAGTTCTTC.

This chain uses TRBV5-5 with TRBJ1-2; no firm D call. This CDR3 contains 15 residues. Trimming left V 2 bases short and J 6 bases short, with 17 bases between. The germline V gene encodes CDR1 SGHKS and CDR2 YYEKEE (reference sequence). In DNA form, the CDR3 reads TGTGCCAGCAGCTTTGAGGGCTCCTGGCTTGATGGCTACACCTTC. Its translation is CASSFEGSWLDGYTF.

This sequence joins TRBV5-6 and TRBJ2-3, with D possibly being TRBD1 (6 bases). With 4 bases removed from V and 4 bases from J, the gap between germline ends came to 10 bases. Germline lookup yields CDR1 SGHDT and CDR2 YYEEEE. This CDR3 has 13 amino acids. The CDR3 DNA is TGTGCCAGCAGCCCAGGGGTGGCAGATACGCAGTATTTT. Its translation: CASSPGVADTQYF. The variable domain in full, completed from reference TRBV5-6 and TRBJ2-3, reads DAGVTQSPTHLIKTRGQQVTLRCSPKSGHDTVSWYQQALGQGPQFIFQYYEEEERQRGNFPDRFSGHQFPNYSSELNVNALLLGDSALYLCASSPGVADTQYFGPGTRLTVL.

This chain uses TRBV5-1 with TRBJ2-3; D uncertain. The CDR3 consists of 12 residues. V lost 4 bases and J lost 4, with 7 bases in between. Germline CDR1 and CDR2: SGHRS and YFSETQ. CDR3 nucleotides: TGCGCCAGCAGCCCTGAGGCAGATACGCAGTATTTT. It specifies CASSPEADTQYF.

The chain joins TRBV5-6 to TRBJ1-2; 7 nucleotides align to TRBD1. V lost 6 bases and J lost 8; bases outside the gene matches: 10. Germline assignment: CDR1 SGHDT and CDR2 YYEEEE. The CDR3 runs 13 residues. The CDR3 reads CASTSGQTSGYTF. The CDR3 DNA reads TGTGCCAGCACCTCGGGACAGACAAGCGGCTACACCTTC.

This rearrangement joins TRBV5-4 to TRBJ2-1, with 7 bases aligning to TRBD1. Germline assignment: CDR1 SGHNT and CDR2 YYREEE (reference sequence). Germline trimming cut 4 bases from V and 6 bases from J; bases unmatched to any gene: 4. The CDR3 extends over 13 amino acids. CDR3 DNA: TGTGCCAGCAGCCGGGACAGCCCCAATGAGCAGTTCTTC. It yields the protein CASSRDSPNEQFF.

In this sample, this clone turned up a few times. This chain uses TRBV15 with TRBJ1-4; possibly TRBD1 for D (5 bases). Germline V CDR1 and CDR2: LNHNV, YYDKDF (reference sequence). V lost 0 bases, J lost 10 bases, and 9 bases lay in between. The CDR3 contains 13 residues. For the CDR3, the DNA is TGTGCCACCAGCAGAGAGCAGGGCAGAAAACTGTTTTTT. Its translation: CATSREQGRKLFF.

This clone was observed once. The rearrangement uses TRBV19 and TRBJ1-2; 8 bases align to TRBD1. The ends lost 7 bases at V and 5 bases at J; junction bases unmatched: 21. Germline CDR1 LNHDA, CDR2 SQIVND (reference sequence). The CDR3 consists of 18 residues. CDR3 coding DNA: TGTGCCAGTACCGTCCGTTACGAAGGGACAGGTCGGCGGTATGGCTACACCTTC. This encodes CASTVRYEGTGRRYGYTF.

The chain is built from TRBV10-3 and TRBJ1-1; D is uncertain. The CDR3 loop spans 14 amino acids. CDR1 is ENHRY and CDR2 is SYGVKD in the germline V gene. Trimming stripped 4 bases from V and 2 bases from J, with 11 bases between. The DNA for the CDR3 is TGTGCCATCAGTGTAAACGGTAAAAACACTGAAGCTTTCTTT. Amino acids: CAISVNGKNTEAFF.

The chain recombines TRBV2 with TRBJ2-7, with 7 nucleotides matching TRBD1. CDR1 and CDR2 (germline): SNHLY, FYNNEI. J lost 4 bases, V lost 5 bases, and 2 bases had no gene match. CDR3 size: 12 residues. The CDR3 protein is CASSRDRYEQYF. In DNA form, the CDR3 reads TGTGCCAGCAGTCGGGACAGATACGAGCAGTACTTC.

The rearrangement uses TRBV4-3 and TRBJ1-6, with no clear D. CDR3 length: 13 amino acids. Trimming took 0 bases from V and 10 from J, leaving 7 bases between them. Germline V lookup: CDR1 LGHNA, CDR2 YSLEER. This CDR3 reads CASSQEAGSPLHF. The CDR3 DNA reads as TGCGCCAGCAGCCAAGAGGCGGGATCACCCCTCCACTTT.

The J gene is TRBJ1-5, the V gene TRBV5-5; D gene unclear. With 0 bases removed from V and 3 bases from J, the gap between germline ends came to 16 bases. This CDR3 is built from 17 residues. The V gene's germline CDR1 is SGHKS and CDR2 YYEKEE (reference sequence). The CDR3: CASSLGAPIRDNQPQHF. In DNA form, the CDR3 reads TGTGCCAGCAGCTTGGGTGCCCCTATCCGGGACAATCAGCCCCAGCATTTT.

This clone was picked up one time. The CDR3 loop reads CASSPFTGGQETQYF. The DNA of the CDR3 is TGTGCCAGCTCCCCCTTCACCGGGGGACAAGAGACCCAGTACTTC. This sequence joins TRBV18 and TRBJ2-5, with a weak D call TRBD2 (6 bases). Germline V gene sequence: CDR1 KGHSH, CDR2 LQKENI. The germline V and J ends were trimmed by 6 bases and 2 bases, with 16 bases remaining between them. The CDR3 totals 15 residues.